The 10 T cell receptor beta chains below come from one sample, sequenced in a study of cytomegalovirus exposure and HLA in healthy donors. Primers for the PCR totalled 60 Vbeta and 13 Jbeta. Sequencing was performed with immunoSEQ multiplex PCR; in TCRdb, only in-frame clones are kept and a portion is missing. The table shows 120,000 or so clones, with approximately 69% occurring only once. The source material was PBMCs. These receptors all come from a man aged 40-49 years in good health and CMV-seropositive.

The V call is TRBV19, the J call TRBJ1-1; D is uncertain. Germline-derived CDR1 and CDR2 are LNHDA and SQIVND (reference sequence). This CDR3 contains 14 residues. V was pared by 3 bases and J by 5 bases, with 13 bases between. DNA of the CDR3: TGTGCCAGTAGTATCGATGCGCGCCGGACTGAAGCTTTCTTT. Its protein is CASSIDARRTEAFF.

This clone was seen once. The CDR3 region has the DNA TGTGCCAGCAGTGAAGCGCTTTTATTGGACAGGCTCTTCCAGCCCCAGCATTTT. Translated: CASSEALLLDRLFQPQHF. V gene TRBV6-1 combines with J gene TRBJ1-5; 7 bases line up with TRBD1. Trimming cost V 0 bases and J 7 bases; bases outside gene matches: 15. Germline lookup yields CDR1 MNHNS and CDR2 SASEGT. The CDR3 has 18 residues.

This clone was found a few times. The J gene is TRBJ2-1, the V gene TRBV7-8; unclear D gene. V was cut by 5 bases and J by 4 bases, with 9 bases left in between. This CDR3 is built from 13 residues. Germline assignment: CDR1 SGHVS and CDR2 FQNEAQ. The CDR3 here is CASSTGPYNEQFF. The CDR3 nucleotides are TGTGCCAGCAGCACGGGTCCTTACAATGAGCAGTTCTTC.

The chain has TRBV7-9 and TRBJ1-5; TRBD1 matches 7 bases. V dropped 5 bases and J dropped 4; count of bases not matched to a gene: 8. The CDR3 loop spans 15 amino acids. Germline V gene data show CDR1 as SEHNR and CDR2 as FQNEAQ (reference sequence). CDR3 residues: CASSPRTGGNQPQHF. Written as DNA, the CDR3 is TGTGCCAGCAGCCCCCGGACAGGAGGGAATCAGCCCCAGCATTTT.

This clone was seen more than once but under ten times. The genes are TRBV9 and TRBJ1-2, with TRBD1 identical over 8 bases. The V segment lost 4 bases and the J segment 4 bases; nucleotides outside the gene matches: 3. The CDR3 length is 13 residues. Germline V gene lookup returns CDR1 SGDLS and CDR2 YYNGEE. The CDR3 protein is CASSTQGAYGYTF. In DNA form, the CDR3 reads TGTGCCAGCAGCACCCAGGGGGCCTATGGCTACACCTTC.

The sample holds one count of this clone. The chain joins TRBV4-3 to TRBJ2-1; D is undetermined. The germline V and J ends were trimmed by 0 bases and 0 bases, with 6 bases remaining between them. CDR1 is LGHNA, CDR2 YSLEER, per germline. This CDR3 comprises 15 residues. The CDR3 DNA reads TGCGCCAGCAGCCAAGATAAGAGCTCCTACAATGAGCAGTTCTTC. Translating gives CASSQDKSSYNEQFF.

The V call is TRBV15, the J call TRBJ2-3; TRBD2 might be the D (5 bases). The CDR3 totals 16 residues. Deletions cut 0 bases from V and 0 bases from J, with 10 bases between. Per germline, CDR1 LNHNV and CDR2 YYDKDF (reference sequence). This CDR3 reads CATSRDRGGSTDTQYF. CDR3 DNA sequence: TGTGCCACCAGCAGAGATCGCGGCGGGAGCACAGATACGCAGTATTTT.

This CDR3 reads CASSLAQKGNYGYTF. As DNA, the CDR3 is TGTGCCAGCAGTTTGGCACAAAAGGGGAACTATGGCTACACCTTC. The V and J genes are TRBV28 and TRBJ1-2, with a tentative D call TRBD1 (5 bases). This CDR3 is 15 amino acids long. Germline V gives CDR1 MDHEN, CDR2 SYDVKM. V lost 3 bases and J 2 bases, leaving 13 bases between the germline ends.

This clone was observed once. The J gene is TRBJ2-3, the V gene TRBV27, with 9 positions matching TRBD1. Germline assignment: CDR1 MNHEY and CDR2 SMNVEV (reference sequence). CDR3 length: 15 residues. V lost 5 bases and J lost 3; bases outside the gene matches: 6. Written as DNA, the CDR3 is TGTGCCAGCAGTCTACAGGGGGCTTGGACAGATACGCAGTATTTT. It is translated as CASSLQGAWTDTQYF.

The chain links TRBV5-1 to TRBJ2-5, with D maybe TRBD2 (6 bases). There are 16 residues in the CDR3. Between the trimmed V and J ends, which lost 5 bases and 6 bases, there was a span of 23 bases. The germline V gene has CDR1 SGHRS and CDR2 YFSETQ. CDR3 in DNA: TGCGCCAGCAGTTCAATCGGAGGGGCGAACAAACAGACCCAGTACTTC. Translating it yields CASSSIGGANKQTQYF.